The 13 T cell receptor beta chains presented below share a single source sample, sequenced in a study of spatial heterogeneity in lung cancer (dated by TCRdb to the late 2010s). The paper's findings and limits, for the study overall: The number of expanded intratumoral alpha and beta TCRs correlated with the tumor nonsynonymous mutation count.

Per the publication, the time point label means: sample taken at primary tumor resection. The library was built by means of 5' RACE. The run used a NextSeq 500. TCRdb reworked the public reads: Q25 trimming with fastp, MiXCR clone assembly, productive beta chains retained. Identical CDR3 protein sequences are pooled into one entry, listed with their most common genes and DNA. The sample includes around 950 distinct CDR3 sequences, with 4% to 5% observed a single time. The ten largest clones add up to around a third of the sample. These receptors lack a known antigen. The sequenced sample was lung tumor tissue, obtained at surgery. The receptor source for this set is a male donor with early-stage non-small cell lung cancer.

By share of the sample, this clonotype is medium-sized (0.01 to 0.1%). The CDR3 DNA is TGTGCCAGCAGTTCTAACGGAGGCTATGGCTACACCTTC. Translated: CASSSNGGYGYTF. The chain links TRBV11-2 to TRBJ1-2; D gene unclear. Germline lookup yields CDR1 SGHAT and CDR2 FQNNGV. The CDR3 runs to 13 residues. Trimming cost V 6 bases and J 4 bases, with 12 bases left between them. The whole variable domain, filled in from reference TRBV11-2 and TRBJ1-2, reads EAGVAQSPRYKIIEKRQSVAFWCNPISGHATLYWYQQILGQGPKLLIQFQNNGVVDDSQLPKDRFSAERLKGVDSTLKIQPAKLEDSAVYLCASSSNGGYGYTFGSGTRLTVV.

There are many counts of this clonotype. The chain employs TRBV6-2 or TRBV6-3 and TRBJ2-5; 9 bases are shared with TRBD1. The CDR3 spans 15 residues. Germline V gene data show CDR1 as MNHEY and CDR2 as SVGEGT. The junction had 9 bases not matched to a gene; V was cut back by 6 bases and J by 4 bases. The CDR3 bases are TGTGCCAGCAGCATCGGACAGGGGACGGCAGAGACCCAGTACTTC. Translated: CASSIGQGTAETQYF.

Within the sample, this clonotype is large. This chain links TRBV6-5 with TRBJ2-6; the match to TRBD1 covers 7 bases. The V and J ends lost 10 bases and 0 bases, in that order; junction bases with no gene match: 12. The CDR3 is 17 residues long. Germline values: CDR1 MNHEY, CDR2 SVGAGI. CDR3: CATRRAGGFSGANVLTF. DNA for the CDR3: TGTGCCACCAGGCGTGCAGGGGGATTCTCTGGGGCCAACGTCCTGACTTTC.

In its sample, this clonotype is medium-sized. The CDR3 sequence: CASSTQIREGYTF. CDR3 coding DNA: TGTGCCAGCTCGACCCAAATCCGCGAGGGCTACACCTTC. The V and J genes are TRBV7-2 and TRBJ1-2; no clear D gene. V lost 8 bases to trimming and J lost 8 bases, with 18 bases between them. CDR3 size: 13 residues. Per the germline V gene, CDR1 is SGHTA and CDR2 is FQGNSA.

This clonotype is large by share. The chain has TRBV12-3 or TRBV12-4 and TRBJ1-4; a possible D gene is TRBD1 (5 bases). V was shortened by 5 bases and J by 6 bases, with 13 bases between the two germline ends. CDR3 length equals 14 residues. DNA of the CDR3: TGTGCCAGCAGTCCCCGGGGGAGTGATGAAAAACTGTTTTTT. Protein product: CASSPRGSDEKLFF.

In this sample, this clonotype is large. The chain combines TRBV5-1 with TRBJ2-2; 7 bases fit TRBD2. With 4 bases clipped from V and 2 bases from J, the junction kept 5 bases outside the gene matches. The germline V gene encodes CDR1 SGHRS and CDR2 YFSETQ. There are 15 residues in the CDR3. CDR3 region: CASSPGTTNTGELFF. The CDR3 nucleotides are TGCGCCAGCAGCCCAGGGACTACTAACACCGGGGAGCTGTTTTTT.

This clonotype was seen at least ten times. The chain uses TRBV29-1 and TRBJ2-3; 10 bases line up with TRBD1. V shed 7 bases and J 6 bases; nucleotides not matched to a gene: 16. This CDR3 has 16 residues. CDR1 is SQVTM and CDR2 is ANQGSEA in the germline V gene. The CDR3 coding sequence is TGCAGCGCTCGAAGGGGGGCGACAGGGGGCAGGGATACGCAGTATTTT. Residues: CSARRGATGGRDTQYF.

Only a few counts were recorded for this clonotype. The chain links TRBV12-3 or TRBV12-4 to TRBJ2-5; D is possibly TRBD2 (6 bases). V was pared by 3 bases and J by 7 bases, with 12 bases between. This CDR3 comprises 13 residues. The CDR3 loop reads CASSLGLKGTQYF. The DNA of the CDR3 is TGTGCCAGCAGTTTGGGACTCAAGGGGACCCAGTACTTC.

This clonotype was picked up many times. The chain links TRBV12-3 or TRBV12-4 to TRBJ2-2; the match to TRBD2 covers 11 bases. This CDR3 has 19 residues. Trimming took 6 bases from V and 4 from J; bases not matched to a gene: 16. The CDR3 nucleotides are TGTGCCAGCAGAGGCGGCGGGACTAGCGGATGGTCGGTCACCGGGGAGCTGTTTTTT. Its translation: CASRGGGTSGWSVTGELFF.

This clonotype qualifies as medium-sized. The CDR3 bases are TGTGCCAGCAGCGACAGGCCCTATGGCTACACCTTC. Its translation: CASSDRPYGYTF. This sequence joins TRBV6-2 or TRBV6-3 and TRBJ1-2, with D possibly being TRBD1 (6 bases). The CDR3 extends over 12 amino acids. V was clipped by 6 bases and J by 4 bases, with 9 bases between them. Germline CDR1 is MNHEY and CDR2 is SVGEGT.

This clonotype was recorded at least ten times. The CDR3 here is CASRWDRGVGFTGELFF. In nucleotides, the CDR3 is TGTGCCAGCAGATGGGACAGGGGGGTCGGTTTTACCGGGGAGCTGTTTTTT. This rearrangement joins TRBV12-3 or TRBV12-4 to TRBJ2-2, with 11 positions matching TRBD1. The CDR3 is made up of 17 amino acids. Germline trimming cut 6 bases from V and 5 bases from J; bases unmatched to any gene: 11.

Relative to its sample, this clonotype is medium-sized. The chain has TRBV5-1 and TRBJ2-3, with 13 bases aligning to TRBD2. The germline V gene encodes CDR1 SGHRS and CDR2 YFSETQ. The CDR3 totals 17 residues. Trimming at V came to 3 bases and at J to 4 bases, leaving 8 bases not matched to a gene. CDR3 nucleotide sequence: TGCGCCAGCAGCTCAGGACTAGCGGGAGTTAGGTCAGATACGCAGTATTTT. Translation: CASSSGLAGVRSDTQYF.

Judged by abundance, this clonotype is medium-sized (0.01 to 0.1%). V usage is TRBV5-6 and J usage is TRBJ2-3, with D maybe TRBD1 (6 bases). In germline, CDR1 is SGHDT, CDR2 YYEEEE. Trimming took 6 bases from V and 4 from J, leaving 15 bases between them. CDR3 length equals 14 residues. CDR3 coding DNA: TGTGCCAGCATCACAGGGTCTGTAGCAGATACGCAGTATTTT. The encoded protein is CASITGSVADTQYF.